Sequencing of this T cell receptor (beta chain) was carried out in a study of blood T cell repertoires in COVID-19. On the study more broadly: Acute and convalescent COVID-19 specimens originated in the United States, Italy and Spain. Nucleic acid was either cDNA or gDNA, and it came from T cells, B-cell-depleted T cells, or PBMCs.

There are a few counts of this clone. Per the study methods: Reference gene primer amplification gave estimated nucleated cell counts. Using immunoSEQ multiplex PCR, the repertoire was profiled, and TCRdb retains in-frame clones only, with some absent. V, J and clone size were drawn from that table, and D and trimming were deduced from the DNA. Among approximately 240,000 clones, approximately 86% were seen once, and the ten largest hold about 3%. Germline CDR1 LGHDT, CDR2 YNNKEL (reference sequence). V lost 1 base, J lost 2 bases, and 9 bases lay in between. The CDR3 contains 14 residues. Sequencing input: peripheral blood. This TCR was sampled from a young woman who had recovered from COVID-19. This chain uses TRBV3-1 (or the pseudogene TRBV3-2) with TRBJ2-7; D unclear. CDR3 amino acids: CASSQAAVAYEQYF. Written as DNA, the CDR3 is TGTGCCAGCAGCCAAGCTGCAGTCGCCTACGAGCAGTACTTC.